A selection of T cell receptor beta chains follows, all from one sample in a study of T cell responses to AZD1222 COVID-19 vaccine. Assay: immunoSEQ multiplex PCR; the TCRdb copy retains only in-frame clones and omits some. The sample has about 130,000 clones; around 92% are singletons. Sequenced here: peripheral blood, sampled on day 0 of AZD1222 vaccination. These receptors came from an adult in good health. CDR3s include the opening cysteine and the closing phenylalanine or tryptophan. Fields, in order: V gene, J gene, clone size, CDR3 length, D gene, CDR3 protein, CDR3 DNA. A D gene is named only where the DNA matches it firmly. Not every row has a clone size; where given, it reads once, few, many or a size class.

>TRBV7-2|TRBJ1-2|once|15|.
CASSLVGQGGYGYTF
TGTGCCAGCAGCTTAGTGGGGCAGGGCGGCTATGGCTACACCTTC
>TRBV27|TRBJ1-6|.|12|.
CASSSMGQELLF
TGTGCCAGCAGTTCTATGGGCCAGGAGCTACTCTTT
>TRBV11-2|TRBJ2-2|.|18|TRBD2
CASSLGGLAGGYTGELFF
TGTGCCAGCAGCTTAGGAGGACTAGCGGGGGGTTACACCGGGGAGCTGTTTTTT
>TRBV2|TRBJ1-1|.|13|.
CASTDRRNTEAFF
TGTGCCAGCACCGACAGGAGGAACACTGAAGCTTTCTTT
>TRBV11-2|TRBJ2-5|.|16|.
CASSPDRPRGRETQYF
TGTGCCAGCAGCCCGGACCGGCCTCGGGGGAGGGAGACCCAGTACTTC
>TRBV29-1|TRBJ1-2|.|11|.
CSALDGWGYTF
TGCAGCGCCCTCGACGGGTGGGGCTACACCTTC
>TRBV30|TRBJ1-4|once|13|.
CAWSLMRGEKLFF
TGTGCCTGGAGTTTGATGCGGGGTGAAAAACTGTTTTTT
>TRBV30|TRBJ1-1|.|13|.
CAWTHSKNTEAFF
TGTGCCTGGACGCACAGTAAGAACACTGAAGCTTTCTTT
>TRBV30|TRBJ2-1|.|14|.
CAWRRGGSYNEQFF
TGTGCCTGGAGGCGGGGAGGCTCCTACAATGAGCAGTTCTTC
>TRBV2|TRBJ1-2|once|14|.
CASSEAGVPYGYTF
TGTGCCAGCAGTGAAGCAGGGGTCCCCTATGGCTACACCTTC
>TRBV2|TRBJ1-2|.|13|TRBD1
CASRKTGEGGYTF
TGTGCCAGCAGGAAGACAGGGGAAGGTGGCTACACCTTC
>TRBV29-1|TRBJ1-3|.|11|.
CSVEKGNTIYF
TGCAGCGTTGAGAAGGGAAACACCATATATTTT
>TRBV6-5|TRBJ2-6|.|14|.
CATEGISGANVLTF
TGTGCCACCGAGGGGATCTCTGGGGCCAACGTCCTGACTTTC
>TRBV5-1|TRBJ2-5|.|15|.
CASSFVGRNQETQYF
TGCGCCAGCAGCTTTGTAGGACGAAACCAAGAGACCCAGTACTTC
>TRBV5-1|TRBJ2-5|.|16|TRBD2
CASSPTGTRMVETQYF
TGCGCCAGCAGCCCAACAGGGACTAGGATGGTAGAGACCCAGTACTTC
>TRBV24-1|TRBJ2-7|.|16|TRBD2
CATSDSRTSGGYEQYF
TGTGCCACCAGTGACTCCCGGACTAGCGGGGGCTACGAGCAGTACTTC
>TRBV6-5|TRBJ1-4|once|14|TRBD1
CASRPTGGGEKLFF
TGTGCCAGCAGACCTACAGGGGGGGGTGAAAAACTGTTTTTT
>TRBV24-1|TRBJ2-1|.|16|TRBD2
CATSESPGLAGDEQFF
TGTGCCACCAGTGAGTCTCCGGGACTAGCGGGGGATGAGCAGTTCTTC
>TRBV6-5|TRBJ1-1|.|14|.
CASSKTEMNTEAFF
TGTGCCAGCAGCAAGACAGAAATGAACACTGAAGCTTTCTTT
>TRBV11-2|TRBJ2-1|few|16|.
CASSPRGTRYGNEQFF
TGTGCCAGCAGCCCTCGCGGGACACGGTATGGGAATGAGCAGTTCTTC
>TRBV4-3|TRBJ1-1|.|16|.
CASSQTPQNPPTEAFF
TGCGCCAGCAGCCAAACGCCCCAGAATCCCCCCACTGAAGCTTTCTTT
>TRBV5-1|TRBJ1-1|.|14|.
CASGQEGMNTEAFF
TGCGCCAGCGGCCAGGAGGGGATGAACACTGAAGCTTTCTTT
>TRBV3-1/TRBV3-2|TRBJ1-2|.|13|.
CASSPPGNYGYTF
TGTGCCAGCAGCCCCCCGGGGAACTATGGCTACACCTTC